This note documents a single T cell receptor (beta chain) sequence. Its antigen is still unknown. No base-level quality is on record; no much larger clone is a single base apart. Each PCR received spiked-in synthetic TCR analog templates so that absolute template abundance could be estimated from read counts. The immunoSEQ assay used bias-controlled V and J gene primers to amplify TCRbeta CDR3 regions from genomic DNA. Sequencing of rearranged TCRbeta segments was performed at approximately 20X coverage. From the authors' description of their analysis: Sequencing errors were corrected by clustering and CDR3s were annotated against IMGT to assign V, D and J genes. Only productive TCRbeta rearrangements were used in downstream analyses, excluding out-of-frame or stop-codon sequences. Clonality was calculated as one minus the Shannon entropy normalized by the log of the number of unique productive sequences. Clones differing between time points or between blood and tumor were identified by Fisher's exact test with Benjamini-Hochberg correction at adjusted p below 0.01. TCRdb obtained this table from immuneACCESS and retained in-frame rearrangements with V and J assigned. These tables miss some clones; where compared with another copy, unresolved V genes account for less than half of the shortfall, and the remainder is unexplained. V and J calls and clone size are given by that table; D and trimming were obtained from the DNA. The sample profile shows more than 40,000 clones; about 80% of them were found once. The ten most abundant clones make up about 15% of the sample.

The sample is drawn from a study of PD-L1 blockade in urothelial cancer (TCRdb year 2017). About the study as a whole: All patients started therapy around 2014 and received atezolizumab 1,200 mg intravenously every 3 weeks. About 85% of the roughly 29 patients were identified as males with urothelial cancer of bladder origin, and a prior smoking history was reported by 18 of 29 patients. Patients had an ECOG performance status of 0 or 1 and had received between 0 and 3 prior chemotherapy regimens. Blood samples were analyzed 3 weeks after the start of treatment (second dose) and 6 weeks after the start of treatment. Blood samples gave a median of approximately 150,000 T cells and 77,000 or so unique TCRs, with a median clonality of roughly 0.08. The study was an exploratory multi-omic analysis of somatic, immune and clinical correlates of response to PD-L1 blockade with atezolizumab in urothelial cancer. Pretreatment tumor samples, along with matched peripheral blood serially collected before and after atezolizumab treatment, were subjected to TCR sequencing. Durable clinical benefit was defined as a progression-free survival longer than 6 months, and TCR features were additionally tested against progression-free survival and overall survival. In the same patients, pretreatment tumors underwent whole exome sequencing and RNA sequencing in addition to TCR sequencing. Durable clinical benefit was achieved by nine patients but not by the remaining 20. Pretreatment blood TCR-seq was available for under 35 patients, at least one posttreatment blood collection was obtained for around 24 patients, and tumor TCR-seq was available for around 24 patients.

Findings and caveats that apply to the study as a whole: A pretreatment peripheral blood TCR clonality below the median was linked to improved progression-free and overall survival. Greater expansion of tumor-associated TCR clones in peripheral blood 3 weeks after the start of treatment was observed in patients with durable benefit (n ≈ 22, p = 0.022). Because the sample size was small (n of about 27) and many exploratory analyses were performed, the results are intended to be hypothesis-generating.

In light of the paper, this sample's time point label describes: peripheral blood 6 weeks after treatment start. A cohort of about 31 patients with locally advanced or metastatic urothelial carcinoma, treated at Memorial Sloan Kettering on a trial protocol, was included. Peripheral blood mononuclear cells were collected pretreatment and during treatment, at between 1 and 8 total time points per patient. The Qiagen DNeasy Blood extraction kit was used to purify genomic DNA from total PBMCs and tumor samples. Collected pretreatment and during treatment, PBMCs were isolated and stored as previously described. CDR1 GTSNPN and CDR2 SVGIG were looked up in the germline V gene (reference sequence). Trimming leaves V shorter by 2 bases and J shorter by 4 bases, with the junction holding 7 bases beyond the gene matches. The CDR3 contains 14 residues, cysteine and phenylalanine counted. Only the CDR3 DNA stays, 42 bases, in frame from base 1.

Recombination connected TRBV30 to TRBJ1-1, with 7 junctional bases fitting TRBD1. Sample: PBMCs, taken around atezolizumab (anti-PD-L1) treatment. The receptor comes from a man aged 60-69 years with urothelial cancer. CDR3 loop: CAWSFGSGGTEAFF. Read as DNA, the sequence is TGTGCCTGGAGTTTCGGGTCAGGGGGCACTGAAGCTTTCTTT.